This is a list of T cell receptor beta chains from one sample in a study of glioma-infiltrating T cells after dendritic cell vaccination. TCRdb's table, derived via immunoSEQ multiplex PCR, lists solely in-frame clones and lacks some. The sample contains approximately 50,000 clones, roughly 84% of which appear only once. The sample was blood, taken after dendritic cell vaccination. The receptors come from a human donor with glioblastoma. Both conserved end residues are part of each CDR3. The D gene is left open where the match is weak. Expanded clones are given a class, and other clones once, few, many or no size at all.

TRBJ1-1,NA,NA,TRBV30,TGTGCCTCCGCTCCCCTACAGGGACCGAACACTGAAGCTTTCTTT,CASAPLQGPNTEAFF
TRBJ2-7,NA,NA,TRBV28,TGTGCCAGCAGTCCTCGTAGGACAGGACTATACGGGCAGTACTTC,CASSPRRTGLYGQYF
TRBJ2-7,NA,once,TRBV5-1,TGCGCCAGCAGCTACAGGGCTGGCGAGCAGTACTTC,CASSYRAGEQYF
TRBJ2-7,NA,few,TRBV5-1,TGCGCCAGCAGCTTGGGGCTAGATCTCTACGAGCAGTACTTC,CASSLGLDLYEQYF
TRBJ2-1,NA,once,TRBV29-1,TGCAGCGTTGAGGGAGGAACAGTGACATACAATGAGCAGTTCTTC,CSVEGGTVTYNEQFF
TRBJ2-3,NA,NA,TRBV30,TGTGCCTGGAATTCTGGGCTAGCAAATACGCAGTATTTT,CAWNSGLANTQYF
TRBJ2-1,TRBD1,NA,TRBV7-3,TGTGCCAGCAGCTTAACCGGGACAGGGATTAAGTTTGAGCAGTTCTTC,CASSLTGTGIKFEQFF
TRBJ1-6,TRBD1,NA,TRBV4-3,TGCGCCAGCAGCCGTAAACAGGGGGCCTCCTATAATTCACCCCTCCACTTT,CASSRKQGASYNSPLHF
TRBJ2-5,TRBD2,NA,TRBV4-3,TGCGCCAGCAGCCAAGAAGTAGCGGGGGTGGGGGAGACCCAGTACTTC,CASSQEVAGVGETQYF
TRBJ1-3,TRBD1,few,TRBV4-1,TGCGCCAGCAGCCAAGGAGGGGACAGGGGCTCCTCTGGAAACACCATATATTTT,CASSQGGDRGSSGNTIYF
TRBJ2-7,NA,few,TRBV4-2,TGTGCCAGCAGCAGACCGGGGGACTACGAGCAGTACTTC,CASSRPGDYEQYF
TRBJ1-1,NA,few,TRBV7-2,TGTGCCAGCAGCCGTATGCAGGGGGAAGCTTTCTTT,CASSRMQGEAFF
TRBJ2-5,NA,NA,TRBV7-3,TGTGCCAGCAGCTTGGGATTGTCGGGGAGGGAGACCCAGTACTTC,CASSLGLSGRETQYF
TRBJ2-1,TRBD2,NA,TRBV9,TGTGCCAGCAGCTTTTTTCCTAGCGGGGGAGTCTCCTACAATGAGCAGTTCTTC,CASSFFPSGGVSYNEQFF